The clone carrying this TCR beta chain has a handful of counts. Its antigen is unidentified. This entry belongs to a study of human T cells and chemical hapten exposure. Germline V gene data show CDR1 as SGHRS and CDR2 as YFSETQ. The CDR3 is 15 residues long. Trimming at V came to 5 bases and at J to 3 bases, leaving 10 bases not matched to a gene. In the authors' workflow: Samples ranged from roughly 23,224 to 700,000 TCRs, with a median of around 100,000. TCRdb processed the RACE reads anew with MiXCR; each CDR3 protein has one entry. These V and J calls derive from TCRdb rather than the authors' analysis. The sample has around 350,000 distinct CDR3 sequences; about 5% are singletons. Documented time point: pre-sensitization, week 0. Treatment noted: therapeutic diphenylcyclopropenone sensitization with weekly scalp DPC. RNA extraction used unfractionated whole blood as the source of total RNA. Findings of the study overall: The study found that DPC sensitization did not change TCRs above 1 in 1000 frequency.

The specimen comprised whole blood, sampled in connection with sensitization to the hapten diphenylcyclopropenone (DPC). The TCR originated in a young woman with alopecia areata. Some clones in this sample may be carry-over from other donors' samples. J is TRBJ1-1 and V is TRBV5-1; TRBD1 agrees at 7 bases. The CDR3 DNA reads as TGCGCCAGCAGTCCGAACACAGGGGAAGACACTGAAGCTTTCTTT. Its protein product is CASSPNTGEDTEAFF.